These T cell receptor beta chains were read from a single sample in a study of T-cell reconstitution after alpha-beta-depleted transplantation in children. TCRdb re-called the PCR reads with MiXCR, one entry per CDR3 protein. Of about 610,000 distinct CDR3 sequences in the sample, 10% were seen once. The sample was PBMCs from the stem cell graft donor, taken from the stem cell graft. Receptor source: a human donor who donated a stem cell graft to a child with acute myeloid leukemia. CDR3s include the opening cysteine and the closing phenylalanine or tryptophan. A D gene is named only where the DNA matches it firmly. Only part of the rows carry a size: once, few, many, or a class if the clone is expanded.

j_gene,d_gene,v_gene,abundance,CDR3aa,CDR3nt
TRBJ2-7,-,TRBV30,-,CAGQVLSSYEQYF,TGTGCAGGGCAAGTTCTGAGCTCCTACGAGCAGTACTTC
TRBJ2-1,-,TRBV5-1,many,CASSLDRDRSEQFF,TGCGCCAGCAGCTTGGACAGGGATAGGAGTGAGCAGTTCTTC
TRBJ1-2,-,TRBV18,-,CASSPPGGDYTF,TGTGCCAGCTCACCACCGGGAGGGGACTACACCTTC
TRBJ1-5,-,TRBV7-9,few,CASSLSVEVHQPQHF,TGTGCCAGCAGCTTATCCGTCGAGGTCCATCAACCCCAGCATTTT
TRBJ2-1,-,TRBV29-1,many,CSAKGGGDEQFF,TGCAGCGCCAAGGGGGGAGGAGATGAGCAGTTCTTC
TRBJ2-1,TRBD2,TRBV28,few,CASSFSTGGSFGEQFF,TGTGCCAGCAGTTTTTCGACTGGCGGGAGCTTCGGTGAGCAGTTCTTC
TRBJ2-4,-,TRBV20-1,few,CSASDGVAKNIQYF,TGCAGTGCTAGTGACGGCGTAGCCAAAAACATTCAGTACTTC
TRBJ1-1,-,TRBV3-1,many,CASSQGRNTEAFF,TGTGCCAGCAGCCAAGGAAGGAACACTGAAGCTTTCTTT
TRBJ2-1,-,TRBV18,few,CASSRGPNQGKYNEQFF,TGTGCCAGCTCACGGGGCCCAAATCAGGGAAAGTACAATGAGCAGTTCTTC
TRBJ2-5,-,TRBV11-2,-,CASSLDPGQTETQYF,TGTGCCAGCAGCTTAGATCCCGGACAGACGGAGACCCAGTACTTC
TRBJ1-5,-,TRBV12-3/TRBV12-4,-,CASSIDAGPSNQPQHF,TGTGCCAGCAGTATCGACGCCGGACCTAGCAATCAGCCCCAGCATTTT
TRBJ1-1,TRBD1,TRBV6-5,many,CASRTDRVNTEAFF,TGTGCCAGCAGAACCGACAGGGTGAACACTGAAGCTTTCTTT
TRBJ1-3,-,TRBV30,-,CAWTARAAGNTIYF,TGTGCCTGGACGGCCAGGGCCGCTGGAAACACCATATATTTT
TRBJ1-1,-,TRBV29-1,-,CSVLGGVNTEAFF,TGCAGCGTCCTAGGGGGGGTTAACACTGAAGCTTTCTTT
TRBJ2-3,TRBD2,TRBV5-6,many,CASSLTTSGRADTQYF,TGTGCCAGCAGCTTGACCACTAGCGGGAGAGCAGATACGCAGTATTTT
TRBJ1-5,-,TRBV7-6,-,CASSDKQAPWQPQHF,TGTGCCAGCAGCGACAAGCAGGCACCGTGGCAGCCCCAGCATTTT
TRBJ2-3,TRBD2,TRBV6-4,-,CASSPEGLRTDTQYF,TGTGCCAGCAGCCCCGAGGGACTACGCACAGATACGCAGTATTTT
TRBJ2-4,-,TRBV7-8,many,CASSLDLAKNIQYF,TGTGCCAGCAGCTTAGATCTAGCCAAAAACATTCAGTACTTC
TRBJ2-7,-,TRBV11-2,-,CASSLNRGVGATYEQYF,TGTGCCAGCAGCTTAAATAGAGGTGTAGGGGCAACCTACGAGCAGTACTTC
TRBJ2-1,-,TRBV7-2,-,CASSLDGDPSYNEQFF,TGTGCCAGCAGCTTAGATGGGGACCCCTCCTACAATGAGCAGTTCTTC
TRBJ1-2,-,TRBV6-2/TRBV6-3,-,CASSLGDFVGYTF,TGTGCCAGCAGCCTGGGGGACTTCGTTGGCTACACCTTC
TRBJ2-1,TRBD2,TRBV2,-,CASSSGTSGSSSYNEQFF,TGTGCCAGCAGTTCCGGGACTAGCGGTTCCTCCTCCTACAATGAGCAGTTCTTC
TRBJ2-7,TRBD1,TRBV9,many,CASSVEGQGAYEQYF,TGTGCCAGCAGCGTAGAAGGACAGGGGGCGTACGAGCAGTACTTC
TRBJ2-3,TRBD2,TRBV7-8,-,CASSLPSGSSTDTQYF,TGTGCCAGCAGCTTACCTAGCGGGAGTAGCACAGATACGCAGTATTTT
TRBJ2-3,-,TRBV6-6,few,CASSPHLEDTQYF,TGTGCCAGCAGTCCCCATCTAGAAGATACGCAGTATTTT
TRBJ2-2,TRBD2,TRBV29-1,many,CSVRTSGTGELFF,TGCAGCGTTAGGACTAGCGGCACCGGGGAGCTGTTTTTT
TRBJ2-7,-,TRBV6-2/TRBV6-3,few,CASSAPGRTSYEQYF,TGTGCCAGCAGTGCCCCGGGACGGACTTCCTACGAGCAGTACTTC
TRBJ2-7,TRBD2,TRBV20-1,few,CSAPAPLAGGPDEQYF,TGCAGTGCTCCCGCCCCGCTAGCGGGAGGGCCCGACGAGCAGTACTTC
TRBJ2-2,-,TRBV2,-,CASSRDFRMSGELFF,TGTGCCAGCAGCCGGGACTTCCGCATGAGCGGGGAGCTGTTTTTT
TRBJ2-3,-,TRBV29-1,few,CSVVEGTDTQYF,TGCAGCGTGGTAGAGGGGACAGATACGCAGTATTTT
TRBJ2-1,-,TRBV20-1,many,CSASFISSYNEQFF,TGCAGTGCTAGCTTTATCAGCTCCTACAATGAGCAGTTCTTC
TRBJ2-1,-,TRBV20-1,-,CSVRGFLGGSEQFF,TGCAGTGTCAGAGGCTTCCTTGGTGGAAGTGAGCAGTTCTTC
TRBJ2-1,TRBD2,TRBV6-2/TRBV6-3,many,CASSYGGLAGLWFF,TGTGCCAGCAGTTACGGGGGACTAGCGGGACTTTGGTTCTTC
TRBJ2-3,TRBD1,TRBV28,-,CASSRGTGVTDTQYF,TGTGCCAGCAGCCGCGGAACAGGGGTTACAGATACGCAGTATTTT
TRBJ2-7,-,TRBV10-3,-,CAIRTGAGEQYF,TGTGCCATCAGGACAGGCGCTGGCGAGCAGTACTTC
TRBJ1-5,-,TRBV26,-,CASSSRLQPQHF,TGTGCCAGCAGTTCCAGGCTCCAGCCCCAGCATTTT
TRBJ1-5,-,TRBV20-1,few,CSASAGQWRQPQHF,TGCAGTGCTAGTGCTGGACAGTGGAGGCAGCCCCAGCATTTT
TRBJ1-4,-,TRBV15,many,CATSRVRTSNEKLFF,TGTGCCACCAGCAGAGTAAGGACCTCTAATGAAAAACTGTTTTTT
TRBJ1-1,-,TRBV5-1,few,CASSLGGRAGNTEAFF,TGCGCCAGCAGCTTGGGAGGACGGGCGGGGAACACTGAAGCTTTCTTT
TRBJ1-1,TRBD1,TRBV3-1,-,CASSQSDREGTEAFF,TGTGCCAGCAGCCAAAGTGACAGGGAGGGCACTGAAGCTTTCTTT
TRBJ2-7,TRBD2,TRBV7-2,few,CASSSRSSGRTYEQYF,TGTGCCAGCAGCTCCCGATCTAGCGGGCGAACCTACGAGCAGTACTTC
TRBJ2-2,-,TRBV20-1,few,CSANRDGANTGELFF,TGCAGTGCTAACCGGGACGGTGCGAACACCGGGGAGCTGTTTTTT
TRBJ2-7,-,TRBV29-1,-,CSVEQGYEQYF,TGCAGCGTTGAACAAGGGTACGAGCAGTACTTC
TRBJ2-3,TRBD2,TRBV9,few,CASSESSGSTTLSTDTQYF,TGTGCCAGCAGCGAGAGTAGCGGGAGTACGACCCTTAGCACAGATACGCAGTATTTT
TRBJ2-1,TRBD2,TRBV4-2,once,CASSQETSGSPTFF,TGTGCCAGCAGCCAAGAGACTAGCGGGAGCCCGACGTTCTTC
TRBJ1-4,-,TRBV27,many,CASSLPRGKLFF,TGTGCCAGCAGTCTGCCGAGGGGAAAACTGTTTTTT
TRBJ2-7,-,TRBV3-1,-,CASSQKGGRIEQYF,TGTGCCAGCAGCCAAAAGGGGGGCCGGATCGAGCAGTACTTC
TRBJ2-1,TRBD2,TRBV20-1,many,CSARTSGSYNEQFF,TGCAGTGCTAGAACCAGCGGGAGCTACAATGAGCAGTTCTTC
TRBJ2-6,TRBD2,TRBV5-4,-,CASSLRRGLAGANVLTF,TGTGCCAGCAGCTTAAGGAGGGGACTAGCGGGGGCCAACGTCCTGACTTTC
TRBJ1-1,TRBD1,TRBV20-1,-,CSARKPGQGVMNTEAFF,TGCAGTGCTAGGAAACCGGGACAGGGCGTTATGAACACTGAAGCTTTCTTT
TRBJ2-3,-,TRBV6-2/TRBV6-3,many,CASRPHVQAEDTQYF,TGTGCCAGCAGACCCCACGTCCAGGCCGAAGATACGCAGTATTTT
TRBJ1-1,TRBD1,TRBV18,-,CASSPQGAGTEAFF,TGTGCCAGCTCACCCCAGGGGGCTGGCACTGAAGCTTTCTTT
TRBJ2-2,TRBD1,TRBV7-7,many,CASSPQGTGELFF,TGTGCCAGCAGTCCACAGGGGACCGGGGAGCTGTTTTTT